The text below deals with one T cell receptor beta chain. This entry comes from a study of chemoradiotherapy in HPV16-positive cancers. Overall study context: Candidate HPV-specific clones and shared TCR motifs came from a couple of HPV16-positive patients.

CDR1 is SGHVS, CDR2 FQNEAQ, per germline. The CDR3 length is 16 residues. Trimming removed 2 bases from V and 4 bases from J, with 18 bases in between. TCRdb's copy holds only in-frame clones and misses some; the assay was immunoSEQ multiplex PCR. The table has around 5,200 clones, approximately 90% seen once. Sequencing was performed on blood, taken from a patient who underwent chemoradiotherapy. This chain joins TRBV7-8 and TRBJ2-7; either TRBD1 or TRBD2 may fit D (5 bases each). This clonotype was obtained from a human donor with HPV-associated anogenital cancer. CDR3 DNA sequence: TGTGCCAGCAGCTTATGGGCAGGGAACGAGGGATACGAGCAGTACTTC. Protein sequence: CASSLWAGNEGYEQYF.